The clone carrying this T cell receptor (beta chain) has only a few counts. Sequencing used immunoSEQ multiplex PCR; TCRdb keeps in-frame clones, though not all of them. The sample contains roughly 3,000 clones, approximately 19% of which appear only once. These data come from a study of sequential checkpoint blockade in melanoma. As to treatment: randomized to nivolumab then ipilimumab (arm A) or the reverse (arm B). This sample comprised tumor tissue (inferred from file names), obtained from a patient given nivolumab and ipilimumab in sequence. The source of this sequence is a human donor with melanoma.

The CDR3: CASSSIWRTSGGPQETQYF. CDR3 nucleotides: TGTGCCAGCAGCTCAATCTGGAGGACTAGCGGGGGCCCGCAAGAGACCCAGTACTTC. This chain joins TRBV7-6 and TRBJ2-5; 13 nucleotides match TRBD2. The CDR3 runs 19 residues. The trim removed 4 bases at V and 2 bases at J, leaving 13 bases unmatched. In germline, CDR1 is SGHVS, CDR2 FNYEAQ.